This TCR beta chain was obtained from a study of shared clonotypes between healthy human individuals (dated by TCRdb to the early 2020s). Regarding the study in general: A few men and a couple of women, aged 18 to 49 years, made up the cohort. For each donor, CD4 naive and CD4 memory were each run on three plates, CD8 naive on two plates, and CD8 memory on one plate. To increase sequencing depth and limit assay-specific biases, TCR repertoire library preparation and sequencing were carried out by different laboratories using diverse techniques. Blood TCR repertoires of five healthy adults were deeply sequenced to estimate repertoire size and the extent of clonotype sharing between individuals. Each donor's leukapheresis produced roughly between about 0.9 and 9.5 billion PBMCs.

Using the deep immunoSEQ assay, TCR CDR3 regions were amplified from genomic DNA by multiplex PCR. Extracted genomic DNA from each cell subset was distributed evenly across all wells of several immunoSEQ 96-well plates, and each plate was treated as a replicate. For sorted subsets, around 200 ng genomic DNA, equal to tens of thousands of T cell genomes, was loaded into each replicate PCR. Purified libraries were measured with a Qubit 3.0 fluorometer, size-checked on a Bioanalyzer 2100, and measured again with the KAPA Library Quantification kit. A separate single-read 150-cycle Illumina NextSeq 550 flow cell was used to sequence each immunoSEQ 96-well plate. The study's processing was this. Because the immunoSEQ output included only junctional sequences and no quality scores, the filtering could not be the same as the filtering used for full-length reads. Sequences were annotated with PyIR, a Python wrapper for IgBLAST v1.9, using IMGT germline references to assign V/J genes and CDR3. Any read was removed if the V/J assignment was weak (E-value above 1e-6), the CDR3 was missing, or the read contained stop codons, out-of-frame junctions, or ambiguous translated residues. A V3J clonotype was defined by an identical inferred V gene, J gene, and CDR3 amino acid sequence. Percentage overlap between repertoires was calculated by dividing the number of shared unique clonotypes by the size of the smaller repertoire. Richness of each repertoire was evaluated using RTK rarefaction, the Chao1 estimator, and Recon v2.1 estimates of unobserved clonotypes. Generation probabilities were computed with OLGA for all TCRbeta clonotypes obtained by the gDNA method from a few donors. The table was pulled from immuneACCESS by TCRdb, which kept in-frame rearrangements only. Such tables lose some clones; where checked, under half of the loss comes from unresolved V genes, and the rest has no known cause. Clone size and the V and J calls come from that table; the DNA yielded D and trimming. Across this sample there are some 2.1 million clones, with 85% to 95% seen only once. The top ten clonotypes cover more than 0.1% of the sample.

Donors were healthy HIV-negative adults with no recently reported acute infections or vaccinations. Only Caucasian adults living in Nashville, Tennessee, USA were represented among the donors. CD4+ T cells were enriched by magnetic negative selection, after which naive cells were positively selected on CD45RA and the negative fraction was taken as the memory subset. After blood collection by leukapheresis, PBMCs were isolated using Ficoll-Histopaque density gradient centrifugation and then cryopreserved in the vapor phase of liquid nitrogen. Purity and quantity of every magnetically sorted T cell population were checked by analytical flow cytometry. From each sorted fraction, genomic DNA was isolated and quantified by UV absorbance on a Nanodrop 2000c. Taken from cysteine to phenylalanine, the CDR3 has 13 residues. Only CDR3 DNA remains: 39 bases, in frame from the first base. CDR1 and CDR2, looked up from the germline V gene, are SQVTM and ANQGSEA. A distance of 11 bases separates the germline ends of V and J, which lose 7 bases and 0 bases respectively.

About this clone itself: Its antigen is not yet known. No base-level quality is on record; no much larger clone is a single base apart.

Overall study results and their limits: Because the study included a small number of donors, the genetic and exposure-history diversity represented was limited. Only blood was sampled, and tissue TCR repertoires likely differ from those in blood. Clonotypes shared by all four sorted-subset donors showed higher generation probabilities than non-shared clonotypes. Incomplete sequencing was indicated by rarefaction of sorted-subset datasets, despite the large sequencing depth. Estimated clonotype richness was generally larger for naive than for memory subsets. When a few donors were compared, the shared fraction of clonotypes was around 5.1% for naive CD4, more than 3% for naive CD8, 2.3% for memory CD4, and 0.35% to 0.5% for memory CD8. Pairwise subsampling led to the expectation that sequencing depth would affect the degree of clonotype sharing among donors.

Sequencing used naive CD4+ T cells sorted from blood. The cell subset or site label corresponds to: CD45RA+ positively selected. The V and J genes are TRBV29-1 and TRBJ2-3; the D segment cannot be called with confidence. This clonotype was sampled from a man younger than 35 in good health. Here the CDR3 is given as CSAVAASTDTQYF. The bases are TGCAGCGCGGTGGCGGCAAGCACAGATACGCAGTATTTT.